This T cell receptor beta chain was identified in a study of cytomegalovirus exposure and HLA in healthy donors. Study-level background: Among several hundred genotyped donors, approximately 80% fell in the Caucasian-associated ancestry cluster. Findings of the study overall: TCR beta V- and J-gene trimming was later associated with a missense DCLRE1C variant.

PCR used 60 Vbeta primers and 13 Jbeta primers. Profiling relied on immunoSEQ multiplex PCR, and the TCRdb table lists in-frame clones only, not all of them. The table lists 63,000 or so clones, 80% of them singletons, with roughly 4.7% in the top ten. In regard to this clone: Its antigen remains unknown.

In germline, CDR1 is GTSNPN, CDR2 SVGIG (reference sequence). The germline V and J ends were trimmed by 2 bases and 2 bases, with 10 bases remaining between them. The CDR3 sequence is 14 residues long. The sequence derives from a woman aged 25-40 years in good health and CMV-seronegative. Sample: PBMCs. The chain recombines TRBV30 with TRBJ1-5; perhaps TRBD1 as D (5 bases). The chain's CDR3 is CAWSQGVGNQPQHF. CDR3 DNA sequence: TGTGCCTGGAGTCAAGGGGTCGGCAATCAGCCCCAGCATTTT.